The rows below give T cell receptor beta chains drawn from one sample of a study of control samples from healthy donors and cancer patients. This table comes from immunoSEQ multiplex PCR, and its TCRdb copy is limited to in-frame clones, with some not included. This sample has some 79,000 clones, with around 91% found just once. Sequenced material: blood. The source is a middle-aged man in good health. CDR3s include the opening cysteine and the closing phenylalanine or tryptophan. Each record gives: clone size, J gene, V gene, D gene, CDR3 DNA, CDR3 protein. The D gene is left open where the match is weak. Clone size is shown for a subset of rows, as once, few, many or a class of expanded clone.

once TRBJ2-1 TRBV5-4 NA TGTGCCAGCAGCTTGGGTATCAGGTCGGATGAGCAGTTCTTC CASSLGIRSDEQFF
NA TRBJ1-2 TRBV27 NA TGTGCCAGCAGTTCCGGTGACAGGAACTATGGCTACACCTTC CASSSGDRNYGYTF
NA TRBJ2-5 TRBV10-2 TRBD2 TGCGCCAGCAGTGAAGTTGGACTAGCACAAGAGACCCAGTACTTC CASSEVGLAQETQYF
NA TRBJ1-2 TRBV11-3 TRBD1 TGTGCCAGCAGCCCGGGGACAGGCAATGGCTACACCTTC CASSPGTGNGYTF
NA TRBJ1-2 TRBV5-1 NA TGCGCCAGCAGCTTTAACCCTTCCAACTATGGCTACACCTTC CASSFNPSNYGYTF
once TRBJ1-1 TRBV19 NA TGTGCCAGTAGTCGGCTGGGCACTGAAGCTTTCTTT CASSRLGTEAFF
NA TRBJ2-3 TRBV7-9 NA TGTGCCAGCAGCCCAAACGGACAAACTGTCACAGATACGCAGTATTTT CASSPNGQTVTDTQYF
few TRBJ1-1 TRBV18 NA TGTGCCAGCTCTCTATTATCAGACGGCGAGGAAGCTTTCTTT CASSLLSDGEEAFF
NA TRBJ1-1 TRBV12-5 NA TGTGCTAGTGGTTTGCTCGGGGTGGGGGTGCCCTTTAGGGCTTTCTTT CASGLLGVGVPFRAFF
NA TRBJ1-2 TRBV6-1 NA TGTGCCAGCAGTGAAGCTGCCGGGAGCTATGGCTACACCTTC CASSEAAGSYGYTF
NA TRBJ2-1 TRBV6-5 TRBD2 TGTGCCAGCAGTTTGAGGACTAGCGGGGCACCCAATGAGCAGTTCTTC CASSLRTSGAPNEQFF
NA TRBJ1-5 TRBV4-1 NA TGCGCCAGCAGCCAAGATGGGTACGGCAATCAGCCCCAGCATTTT CASSQDGYGNQPQHF
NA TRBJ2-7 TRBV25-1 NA TGTGCCAGCAGTGATTATCGTTTAGACAGCTTATACGAGCAGTACTTC CASSDYRLDSLYEQYF
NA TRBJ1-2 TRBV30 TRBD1 TGTGCCTGGAGTGTACCGGGAACAGGGGCTAACTATGGCTACACCTTC CAWSVPGTGANYGYTF
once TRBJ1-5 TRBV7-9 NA TGTGCCAGCAGCTTAGTACCAGGACAGCCCCAGCATTTT CASSLVPGQPQHF
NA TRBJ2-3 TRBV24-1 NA TGTGCCACCAAGAAGGGGGGTGTGGATACGCAGTATTTT CATKKGGVDTQYF
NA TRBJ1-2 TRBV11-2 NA TGTGCCAGCAGCCGGGACTATAACTATGGCTACACCTTC CASSRDYNYGYTF
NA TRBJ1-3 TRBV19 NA TGTGCCAGTAGCCCGCTCACGAGCTCTGGAAACACCATATATTTT CASSPLTSSGNTIYF
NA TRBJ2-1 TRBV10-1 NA TGCGCCAGCAGTCCCCATTGGGGTTCGCACAATGAGCAGTTCTTC CASSPHWGSHNEQFF
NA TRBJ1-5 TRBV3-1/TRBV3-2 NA TGTGCCAGCAGCCAAGATCCGGTTAGCAATCAGCCCCAGCATTTT CASSQDPVSNQPQHF
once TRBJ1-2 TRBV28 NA TGTGCCAGCAGTTCGGATACTAACTATGGCTACACCTTC CASSSDTNYGYTF
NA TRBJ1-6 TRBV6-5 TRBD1 TGTGCCAGCCAGGGGGGCGGGGGTTCACCCCTCCACTTT CASQGGGGSPLHF
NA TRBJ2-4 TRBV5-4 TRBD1 TGTGCCAGCAGCCCGGGACAGGGCGGGCGAAACATTCAGTACTTC CASSPGQGGRNIQYF
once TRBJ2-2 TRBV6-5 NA TGTGCCAGCAGCCTCGCCAGGGGGGCGGGGGAGCTGTTTTTT CASSLARGAGELFF
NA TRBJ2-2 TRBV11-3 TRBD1 TGTGCCAGCAGCTCTCGGACAGGGTACACCGGGGAGCTGTTTTTT CASSSRTGYTGELFF
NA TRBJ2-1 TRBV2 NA TGTGCCAGCAGTCAACAGGGTAATGAGCAGTTCTTC CASSQQGNEQFF
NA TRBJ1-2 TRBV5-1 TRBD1 TGCGCCAGCAGCTGGGGACAGGCAGCTAACTATGGCTACACCTTC CASSWGQAANYGYTF
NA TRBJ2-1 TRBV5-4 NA TGTGCCAGCAGCTTCCTTGGGGACTACAATGAGCAGTTCTTC CASSFLGDYNEQFF
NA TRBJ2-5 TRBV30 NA TGTGCCTGGAGTAGGCCACCCCAAGAGACCCAGTACTTC CAWSRPPQETQYF
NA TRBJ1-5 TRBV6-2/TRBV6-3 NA TGTGCCAGCAGTTACCCCACAGGGTCGGGATATCAGCCCCAGCATTTT CASSYPTGSGYQPQHF
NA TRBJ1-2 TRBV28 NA TGTGCCAGCAGTAACGGATTTCTGGGCTATGGCTACACCTTC CASSNGFLGYGYTF
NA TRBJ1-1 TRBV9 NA TGTGCCAGCAGCTCGGGGTTTTCGGCGAACACTGAAGCTTTCTTT CASSSGFSANTEAFF
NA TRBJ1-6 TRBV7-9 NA TGTGCCAGCAGCAAAATCCCCGTTAAGGGGACTAATTCACCCCTCCACTTT CASSKIPVKGTNSPLHF
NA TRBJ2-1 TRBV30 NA TGTGCCTGGAGTGCAAGGCAGGCCTTCCGGGAGCAGTTCTTC CAWSARQAFREQFF
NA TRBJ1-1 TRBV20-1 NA TGCAGTGCTAGTACCGGGCCCAGTGGCAACACTGAAGCTTTCTTT CSASTGPSGNTEAFF
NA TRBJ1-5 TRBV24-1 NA TGTGCCACCAGACAGGAGCTCAATCAGCCCCAGCATTTT CATRQELNQPQHF
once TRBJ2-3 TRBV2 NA TGTGCCAGCAGCCCCGGGACTGCCAGCACAGATACGCAGTATTTT CASSPGTASTDTQYF
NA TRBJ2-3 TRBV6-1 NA TGTGCCAGCAGTGAAGCCTATACGCAGTATTTT CASSEAYTQYF
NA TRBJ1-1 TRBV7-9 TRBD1 TGTGCCGGACGTGGGACAGAAGTGAACACTGAAGCTTTCTTT CAGRGTEVNTEAFF
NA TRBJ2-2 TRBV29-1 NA TGCAGCGTTGTGGGGGGTCCAACCGGGGAGCTGTTTTTT CSVVGGPTGELFF
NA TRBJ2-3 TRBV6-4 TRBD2 TGTGCCAGCAGTGAGGGACTAACTAGCACAGATACGCAGTATTTT CASSEGLTSTDTQYF
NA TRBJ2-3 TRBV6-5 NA TGTGCCAGCAGTTACACCCCAGCTAGCACAGATACGCAGTATTTT CASSYTPASTDTQYF
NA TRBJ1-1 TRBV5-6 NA TGTGCCAGCAGCTTGGTCTTGCGGGGTACTGAAGCTTTCTTT CASSLVLRGTEAFF
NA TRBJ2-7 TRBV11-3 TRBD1 TGTGCCAGCAGTTCAATCACGCCGGGACAGCAAAACTACGAGCAGTACTTC CASSSITPGQQNYEQYF
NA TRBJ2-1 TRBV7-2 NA TGTGCCAGCAGCTTCGTCGGAGACTCCTACAATGAGCAGTTCTTC CASSFVGDSYNEQFF
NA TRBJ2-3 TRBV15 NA TGTGCCACCAGCAGCCCCGCGGGGGATACGCAGTATTTT CATSSPAGDTQYF